This T cell receptor (beta chain) originates from a study of molecular identifiers for immune sequencing clone quantification. Investigators produced naive CD8 libraries from around 20,000 to 1,000,000 sorted cells, drawing on 10%, 30% or 50% RNA. Turning to this clonotype: No antigen is known for it.

Findings and limits, study-wide: Even with 800,000 to 1,000,000 naive cells present, spiked Jurkat TCR RNA from one cell was reportedly detectable.

Trimming left V 3 bases short and J 8 bases short, with 11 bases between. This CDR3 has 13 residues. Germline CDR1 reads WSHSY; CDR2 reads SAAADI. TCRdb re-analysed the PCR reads in MiXCR, keeping a single row per CDR3 protein. The table lists hundreds of thousands of distinct CDR3 sequences, approximately 24% of them singletons. The material sequenced was naive CD8+ T cells from blood, with Jurkat cell RNA spiked in. Subset described: FACS-sorted CD8+CD4-CCR7+CD45RA+ naive T cells. This receptor was obtained from a human donor in good health. Some libraries in this study had Jurkat cell RNA spiked in. The V call is TRBV10-2, the J call TRBJ1-5; D is possibly TRBD1 (5 bases). The CDR3: CASSERGFEPQHF. For the CDR3, the DNA is TGCGCCAGCAGTGAAAGGGGTTTCGAGCCCCAGCATTTT.